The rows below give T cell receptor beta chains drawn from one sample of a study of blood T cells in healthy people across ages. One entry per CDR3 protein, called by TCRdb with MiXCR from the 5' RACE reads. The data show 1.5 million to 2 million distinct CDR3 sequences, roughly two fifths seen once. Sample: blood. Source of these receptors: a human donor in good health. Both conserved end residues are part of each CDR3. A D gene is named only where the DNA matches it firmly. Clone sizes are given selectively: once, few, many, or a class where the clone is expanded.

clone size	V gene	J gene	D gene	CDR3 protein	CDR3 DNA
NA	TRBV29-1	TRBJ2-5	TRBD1	CSVGEGAYQETQYF	TGCAGCGTTGGCGAGGGGGCATACCAAGAGACCCAGTACTTC
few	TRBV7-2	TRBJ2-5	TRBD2	CASSLQLAGAMYQETQYF	TGTGCCAGCAGCTTACAACTAGCGGGGGCGATGTACCAAGAGACCCAGTACTTC
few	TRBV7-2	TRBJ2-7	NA	CASSPIAASSYEQYF	TGTGCCAGCAGCCCCATAGCGGCCAGCTCCTACGAGCAGTACTTC
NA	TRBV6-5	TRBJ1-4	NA	CASSPRSEKLFF	TGTGCCAGCAGCCCTCGAAGTGAAAAACTGTTTTTT
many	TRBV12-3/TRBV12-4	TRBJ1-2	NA	CASSLFGVPISYTF	TGTGCCAGCAGTTTATTCGGGGTCCCTATTAGCTACACCTTC
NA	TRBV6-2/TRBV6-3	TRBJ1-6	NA	CASSFHYGRDNSPLHF	TGTGCCAGCAGTTTTCATTACGGACGGGATAATTCACCCCTCCACTTT
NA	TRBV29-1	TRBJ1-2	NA	CSVEGLANYGYTF	TGCAGCGTCGAGGGACTAGCTAACTATGGCTACACCTTC
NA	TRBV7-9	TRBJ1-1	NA	CASSLGDMNTEAFF	TGTGCCAGCAGCTTAGGAGACATGAACACTGAAGCTTTCTTT
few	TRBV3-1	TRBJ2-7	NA	CASSQGTVGEQYF	TGTGCCAGCAGCCAAGGGACTGTGGGGGAGCAGTACTTC
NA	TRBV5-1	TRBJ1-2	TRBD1	CASSLTGGTHDYTF	TGCGCCAGCAGCTTGACAGGGGGTACCCATGACTACACCTTC
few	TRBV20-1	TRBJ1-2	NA	CSAGVAGTYGYTF	TGCAGTGCTGGGGTCGCAGGGACCTATGGCTACACCTTC
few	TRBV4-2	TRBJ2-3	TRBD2	CASSQSTGGRADTQYF	TGTGCCAGCAGCCAAAGTACGGGGGGGCGGGCAGATACGCAGTATTTT
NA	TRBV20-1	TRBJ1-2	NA	CSARSPNYGYTF	TGCAGTGCTAGAAGCCCGAATTATGGCTACACCTTC
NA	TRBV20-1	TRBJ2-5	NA	CSANRRAYNEQYF	TGCAGTGCTAATAGAAGGGCCTACAATGAGCAGTACTTC
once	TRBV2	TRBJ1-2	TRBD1	CASREDRVWGYTF	TGTGCCAGCAGGGAGGACAGGGTTTGGGGCTACACCTTC
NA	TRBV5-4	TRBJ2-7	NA	CASSRGPGKYEQYF	TGTGCCAGCAGCCGCGGGCCAGGGAAATACGAGCAGTACTTC
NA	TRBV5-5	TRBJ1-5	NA	CASSVYREGQPQHF	TGTGCCAGCAGCGTTTACAGGGAGGGTCAGCCCCAGCATTTT
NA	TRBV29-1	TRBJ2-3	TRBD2	CSVGSGAGGTSTDTQYF	TGCAGCGTAGGAAGTGGAGCGGGGGGGACCAGCACAGATACGCAGTATTTT
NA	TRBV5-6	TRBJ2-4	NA	CASSSGGSLGEQYF	TGTGCCAGCAGCTCGGGGGGCTCACTCGGGGAGCAGTACTTC
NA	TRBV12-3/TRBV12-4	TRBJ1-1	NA	CASSTIAGNTEAFF	TGTGCCAGCAGTACAATCGCAGGTAACACTGAAGCTTTCTTT
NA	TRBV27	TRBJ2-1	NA	CASSSVGIPYNEQFF	TGTGCCAGCAGTTCCGTAGGGATCCCGTACAATGAGCAGTTCTTC
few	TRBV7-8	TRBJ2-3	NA	CASSLEEGTDTQYF	TGTGCCAGCAGCTTAGAGGAGGGCACAGATACGCAGTATTTT
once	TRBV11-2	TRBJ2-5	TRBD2	CASSFLRGGPQETQYF	TGTGCCAGCAGCTTTCTGCGGGGGGGCCCTCAAGAGACCCAGTACTTC